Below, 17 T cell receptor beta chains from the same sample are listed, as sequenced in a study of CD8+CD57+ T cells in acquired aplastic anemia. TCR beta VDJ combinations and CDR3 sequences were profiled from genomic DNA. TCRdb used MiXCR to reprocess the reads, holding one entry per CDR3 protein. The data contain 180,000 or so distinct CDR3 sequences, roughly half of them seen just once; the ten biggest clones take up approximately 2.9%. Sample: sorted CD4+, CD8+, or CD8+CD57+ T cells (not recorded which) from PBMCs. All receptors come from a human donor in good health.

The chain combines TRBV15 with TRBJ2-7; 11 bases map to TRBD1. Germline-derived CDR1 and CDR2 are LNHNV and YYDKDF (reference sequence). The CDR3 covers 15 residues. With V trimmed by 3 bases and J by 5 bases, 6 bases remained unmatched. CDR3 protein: CATSSLDRGHDEQYF. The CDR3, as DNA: TGTGCCACCAGCAGCTTGGACAGGGGGCATGACGAGCAGTACTTC.

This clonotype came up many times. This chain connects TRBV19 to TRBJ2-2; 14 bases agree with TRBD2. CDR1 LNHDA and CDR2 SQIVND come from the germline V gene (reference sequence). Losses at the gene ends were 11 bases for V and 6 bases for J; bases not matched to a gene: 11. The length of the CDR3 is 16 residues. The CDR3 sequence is CASHPPGLAGAGELFF. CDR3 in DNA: TGTGCCTCTCACCCCCCGGGACTAGCGGGAGCCGGGGAGCTGTTTTTT.

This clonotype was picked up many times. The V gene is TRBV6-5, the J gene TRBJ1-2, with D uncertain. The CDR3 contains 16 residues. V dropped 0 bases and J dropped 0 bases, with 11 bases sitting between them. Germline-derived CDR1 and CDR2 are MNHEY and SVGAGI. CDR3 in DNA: TGTGCCAGCAGTTACTCCACTAGAGGACCTAACTATGGCTACACCTTC. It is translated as CASSYSTRGPNYGYTF.

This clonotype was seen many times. This CDR3 is CASSTRQGAEYGAFF. The CDR3 DNA follows: TGTGCCAGTAGTACCCGACAGGGAGCTGAGTACGGAGCTTTCTTT. The chain uses TRBV19 and TRBJ1-1; 7 bases match TRBD1. Trimming removed 4 bases from V and 10 bases from J; junction bases left unmatched: 15. Germline V CDR1 and CDR2: LNHDA, SQIVND (reference sequence). This CDR3 spans 15 amino acids.

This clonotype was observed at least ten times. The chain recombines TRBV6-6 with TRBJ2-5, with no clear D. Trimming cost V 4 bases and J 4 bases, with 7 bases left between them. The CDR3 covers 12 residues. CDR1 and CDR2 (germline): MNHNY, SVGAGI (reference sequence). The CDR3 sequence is CASSSPRETQYF. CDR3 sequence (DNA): TGTGCCAGCAGTTCCCCAAGAGAGACCCAGTACTTC.

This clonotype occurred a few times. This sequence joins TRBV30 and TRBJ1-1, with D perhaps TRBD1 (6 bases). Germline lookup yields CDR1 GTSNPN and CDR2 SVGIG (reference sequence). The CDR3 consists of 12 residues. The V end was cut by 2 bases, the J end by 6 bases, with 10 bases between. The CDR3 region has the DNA TGTGCCTGGAGTCTACAGGGAGCTGAAGCTTTCTTT. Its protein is CAWSLQGAEAFF.

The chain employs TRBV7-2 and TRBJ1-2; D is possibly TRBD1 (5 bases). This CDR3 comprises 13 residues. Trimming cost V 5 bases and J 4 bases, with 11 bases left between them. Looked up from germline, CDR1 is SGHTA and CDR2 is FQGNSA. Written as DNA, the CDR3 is TGTGCCAGCAGCAAGACAGCGCCCTATGGCTACACCTTC. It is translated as CASSKTAPYGYTF.

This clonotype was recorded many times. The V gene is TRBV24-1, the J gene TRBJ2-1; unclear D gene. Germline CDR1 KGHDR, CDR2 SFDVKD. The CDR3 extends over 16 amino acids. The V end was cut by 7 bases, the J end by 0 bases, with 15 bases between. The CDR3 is CATSHGATSSYNEQFF. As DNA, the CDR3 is TGTGCCACCAGCCATGGAGCGACAAGCTCCTACAATGAGCAGTTCTTC.

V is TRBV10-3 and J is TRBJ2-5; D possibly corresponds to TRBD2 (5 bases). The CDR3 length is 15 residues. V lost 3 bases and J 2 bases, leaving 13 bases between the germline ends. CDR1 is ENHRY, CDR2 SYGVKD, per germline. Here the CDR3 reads CAISEVGPGQETQYF. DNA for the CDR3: TGTGCCATCAGTGAAGTAGGTCCGGGGCAAGAGACCCAGTACTTC.

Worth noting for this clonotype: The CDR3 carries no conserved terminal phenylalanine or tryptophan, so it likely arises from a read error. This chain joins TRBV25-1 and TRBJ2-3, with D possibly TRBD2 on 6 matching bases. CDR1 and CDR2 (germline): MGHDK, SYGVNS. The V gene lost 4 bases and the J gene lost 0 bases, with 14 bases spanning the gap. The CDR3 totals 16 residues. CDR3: CASSVTGRGSTDTQYL. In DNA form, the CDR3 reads TGTGCCAGCAGTGTGACGGGTCGGGGGAGCACAGATACGCAGTATCTT.

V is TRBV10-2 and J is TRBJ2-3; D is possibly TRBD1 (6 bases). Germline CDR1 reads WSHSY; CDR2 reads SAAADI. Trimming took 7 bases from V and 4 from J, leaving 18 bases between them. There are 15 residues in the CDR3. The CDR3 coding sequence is TGCGCCAGCACAAAAGGGACATCAAAGGCAGATACGCAGTATTTT. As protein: CASTKGTSKADTQYF.

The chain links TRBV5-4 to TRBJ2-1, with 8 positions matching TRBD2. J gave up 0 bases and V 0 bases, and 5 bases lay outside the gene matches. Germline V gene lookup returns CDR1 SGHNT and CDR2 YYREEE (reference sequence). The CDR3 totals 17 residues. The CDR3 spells CASSLGGGGSSYNEQFF. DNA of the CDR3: TGTGCCAGCAGCTTGGGAGGCGGGGGGAGCTCCTACAATGAGCAGTTCTTC.

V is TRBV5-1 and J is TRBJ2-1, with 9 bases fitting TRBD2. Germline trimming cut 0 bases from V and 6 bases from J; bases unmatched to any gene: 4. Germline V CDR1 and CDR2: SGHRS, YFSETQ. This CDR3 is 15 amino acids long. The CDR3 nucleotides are TGCGCCAGCAGCTTGGCGGATAGCGGGAGCAATGAGCAGTTCTTC. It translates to CASSLADSGSNEQFF.

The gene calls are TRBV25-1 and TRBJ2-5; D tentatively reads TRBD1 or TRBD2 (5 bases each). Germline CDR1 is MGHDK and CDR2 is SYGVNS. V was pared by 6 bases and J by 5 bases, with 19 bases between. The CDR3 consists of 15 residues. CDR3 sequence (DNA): TGTGCCAGCAGCGTAGGGGACCGAAAAGGGGAGACCCAGTACTTC. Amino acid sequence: CASSVGDRKGETQYF.

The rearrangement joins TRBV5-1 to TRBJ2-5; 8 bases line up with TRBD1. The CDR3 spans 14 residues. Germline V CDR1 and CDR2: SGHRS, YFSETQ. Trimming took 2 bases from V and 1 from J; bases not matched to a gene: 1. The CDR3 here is CASSFTGGQETQYF. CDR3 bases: TGCGCCAGCAGCTTCACAGGGGGCCAAGAGACCCAGTACTTC.

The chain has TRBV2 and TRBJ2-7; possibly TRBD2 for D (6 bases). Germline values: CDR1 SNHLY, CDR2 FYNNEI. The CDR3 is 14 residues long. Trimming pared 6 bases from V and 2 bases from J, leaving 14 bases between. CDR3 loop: CASSVGLSPYEQYF. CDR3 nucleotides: TGTGCCAGCAGCGTGGGACTCTCCCCCTACGAGCAGTACTTC.

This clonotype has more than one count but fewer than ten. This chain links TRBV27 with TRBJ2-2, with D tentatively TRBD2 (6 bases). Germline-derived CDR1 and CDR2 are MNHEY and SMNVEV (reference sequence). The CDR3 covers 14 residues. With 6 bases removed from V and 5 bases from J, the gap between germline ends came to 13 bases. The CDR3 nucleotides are TGTGCCAGCAGGACGGGACTTACGACCGGGGAGCTGTTTTTT. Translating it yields CASRTGLTTGELFF.